These 5 T cell receptor beta chains were sequenced from one sample in a study of cytomegalovirus exposure and HLA in healthy donors. It was with 60 Vbeta and 13 Jbeta primers that the PCR ran. Sequencing used immunoSEQ multiplex PCR; TCRdb keeps in-frame clones, though not all of them. This table has around 160,000 clones, over 65% appearing once. Sequencing input: PBMCs. Receptors originate from a man aged 35-49 years in good health and CMV-seropositive.

Only a few counts were recorded for this clone. The CDR3, as DNA: TGTGCCAGCAGCTCAAGTTTCAGGGGACCCGGGGAGCTGTTTTTT. Translating it yields CASSSSFRGPGELFF. The chain employs TRBV11-2 and TRBJ2-2; possibly TRBD1 for D (6 bases). V was trimmed by 4 bases and J by 6 bases, leaving 15 bases between them. CDR3 length: 15 amino acids. Germline V gives CDR1 SGHAT, CDR2 FQNNGV.

J is TRBJ1-4 and V is TRBV11-2, with D perhaps TRBD1 (5 bases). CDR1 is SGHAT and CDR2 is FQNNGV in the germline V gene. This CDR3 comprises 18 residues. V shed 2 bases and J shed 2 bases, with 18 bases lying between them. The CDR3 sequence: CASSLRSTGLGTNEKLFF. Written as DNA, the CDR3 is TGTGCCAGCAGCTTACGCAGTACAGGATTGGGGACTAATGAAAAACTGTTTTTT.

The V call is TRBV30, the J call TRBJ1-2; a weak D match, TRBD1 (5 bases). The CDR3 extends over 11 amino acids. Deletions cut 4 bases from V and 7 bases from J, with 10 bases between. CDR1 is GTSNPN, CDR2 SVGIG, per germline (reference sequence). As DNA, the CDR3 is TGTGCCTGGACAGGGTCTTGTGGCTACACCTTC. Amino acid sequence: CAWTGSCGYTF. Complete variable domain (other parts from reference TRBV30 and TRBJ1-2): SQTIHQWPATLVQPVGSPLSLECTVEGTSNPNLYWYRQAAGRGLQLLFYSVGIGQISSEVPQNLSASRPQDRQFILSSKKLLLSDSGFYLCAWTGSCGYTFGSGTRLTVV.

The rearrangement uses TRBV7-3 and TRBJ2-2; TRBD1 matches 11 bases. Germline lookup yields CDR1 SGHTA and CDR2 FQGTGA. This CDR3 region has 16 residues. With V trimmed by 5 bases and J by 4 bases, 6 bases remained unmatched. The CDR3 spells CASSPSGQGVTGELFF. CDR3 bases: TGTGCCAGCAGCCCCTCGGGACAGGGGGTCACCGGGGAGCTGTTTTTT.

In regard to this clone: Sequence at one end of the junction differs from germline and may be a read error. The rearrangement joins TRBV19 to TRBJ2-3, with TRBD2 as a possible D gene (6 bases). Germline V gives CDR1 LNHDA, CDR2 SQIVND (reference sequence). The CDR3 sequence is 13 residues long. The DNA of the CDR3 is TGTGCCAGTAGTTGGGACTCCACAGGTACGCAGTATTTT. It is translated as CASSWDSTGTQYF.